Listed here are 23 T cell receptor beta chains from one sample, sequenced in a study of blood T cell repertoires in COVID-19. The protocol was immunoSEQ multiplex PCR, while the TCRdb copy is restricted to in-frame clones and leaves out a portion. The table includes 200,000 to 300,000 clones, about 89% detected once. Sequences were obtained from peripheral blood. These receptor sequences come from a woman aged 50 to 60 with acute or convalescent COVID-19.

The genes are TRBV5-4 and TRBJ2-7; 9 bases match TRBD1. The CDR3 spans 14 residues. Germline V lookup: CDR1 SGHNT, CDR2 YYREEE (reference sequence). With V trimmed by 0 bases and J by 5 bases, 3 bases remained unmatched. Here the CDR3 DNA reads TGTGCCAGCAGCTTGGGGGACAGGGCCCACGAGCAGTACTTC. Translated, it gives CASSLGDRAHEQYF.

This clone is a singleton in its sample. The rearrangement links TRBV29-1 to TRBJ1-1; 8 bases align to TRBD1. The CDR3 has 16 amino acids. The ends lost 6 bases at V and 1 base at J; junction bases unmatched: 13. Germline assignment: CDR1 SQVTM and CDR2 ANQGSEA. The CDR3 coding sequence is TGCAGCGTGAACGACAGGGGAATGGCGTCGAACACTGAAGCTTTCTTT. Translation gives CSVNDRGMASNTEAFF.

The chain has TRBV27 and TRBJ2-1, with 7 bases matching TRBD2. Germline values: CDR1 MNHEY, CDR2 SMNVEV (reference sequence). This CDR3 is 16 amino acids long. V lost 1 base and J lost 6; bases outside the gene matches: 9. Here the CDR3 DNA reads TGTGCCAGCAGTTTATTTACGGGAGGTATTGCCAATGAGCAGTTCTTC. This encodes CASSLFTGGIANEQFF.

The chain employs TRBV5-1 and TRBJ2-2; 8 bases line up with TRBD1. CDR1 is SGHRS, CDR2 YFSETQ, per germline. The CDR3 totals 16 residues. V lost 5 bases and J lost 1; bases outside the gene matches: 7. CDR3 protein: CASRDSGTGNTGELFF. CDR3 sequence (DNA): TGCGCCAGCAGGGACTCCGGGACAGGGAACACCGGGGAGCTGTTTTTT.

The genes are TRBV28 and TRBJ2-7; D unclear. Germline V CDR1 and CDR2: MDHEN, SYDVKM. Trimming left V 4 bases short and J 6 bases short, with 16 bases between. The CDR3 length is 14 residues. CDR3: CASSSGSSPGEQYF. The DNA for the CDR3 is TGTGCCAGCAGTTCCGGGTCCTCTCCCGGCGAGCAGTACTTC. The full variable domain, with the rest looked up from reference TRBV28 and TRBJ2-7, is DVKVTQSSRYLVKRTGEKVFLECVQDMDHENMFWYRQDPGLGLRLIYFSYDVKMKEKGDIPEGYSVSREKKERFSLILESASTNQTSMYLCASSSGSSPGEQYFGPGTRLTVT.

V is TRBV5-6 and J is TRBJ2-7, with 11 bases lining up with TRBD2. The CDR3 is 14 amino acids. Germline lookup yields CDR1 SGHDT and CDR2 YYEEEE. V lost 4 bases, J lost 1 base, and 1 base stayed unmatched. This CDR3 is CASSPSGRSYEQYF. The CDR3 coding sequence is TGTGCCAGCAGCCCTAGCGGGAGGTCCTACGAGCAGTACTTC.

This chain links TRBV2 with TRBJ1-5; no reliable D call. The germline CDR1 and CDR2 sequences are SNHLY and FYNNEI. This CDR3 comprises 15 residues. V was clipped by 0 bases and J by 4 bases, with 10 bases between them. CDR3 loop: CASSEATSRNQPQHF. The CDR3 DNA is TGTGCCAGCAGTGAAGCGACAAGTAGGAATCAGCCCCAGCATTTT.

This clone was seen a few times. This chain connects TRBV7-9 to TRBJ2-7; 7 bases align to TRBD2. This CDR3 is built from 14 residues. Trimming removed 5 bases from V and 1 base from J; junction bases left unmatched: 5. Per germline, CDR1 SEHNR and CDR2 FQNEAQ (reference sequence). The DNA of the CDR3 is TGTGCCAGCAGCCACGGACTAGGGTCCTACGAGCAGTACTTC. It encodes CASSHGLGSYEQYF.

V is TRBV20-1 and J is TRBJ1-5; maybe TRBD1 (5 bases). The germline CDR1 and CDR2 sequences are DFQATT and SNEGSKA (reference sequence). The CDR3 runs to 14 residues. V lost 3 bases to trimming and J lost 6 bases, with 15 bases between them. In DNA, the CDR3 is TGCAGTGCTAGTAGGGGCTTGGGAAGTCAGCCCCAGCATTTT. This codes for CSASRGLGSQPQHF.

The chain uses TRBV28 and TRBJ2-3; D remains ambiguous. This CDR3 region has 15 residues. Germline V gene sequence: CDR1 MDHEN, CDR2 SYDVKM. Between the trimmed V and J ends, which lost 1 base and 1 base, there was a span of 9 bases. CDR3 region: CASSLFGQRTDTQYF. The CDR3 nucleotides read TGTGCCAGCAGTTTATTTGGGCAACGCACAGATACGCAGTATTTT.

The chain has TRBV28 and TRBJ2-3; no definite D call. This CDR3 contains 11 residues. The germline V gene encodes CDR1 MDHEN and CDR2 SYDVKM. CDR3 amino acids: CGARRADTQYF. The DNA for the CDR3 is TGTGGAGCCCGCCGAGCAGATACGCAGTATTTT.

The rearrangement links TRBV5-1 to TRBJ2-3; tentative D call: TRBD1 (5 bases). Germline values: CDR1 SGHRS, CDR2 YFSETQ. Trimming removed 7 bases from V and 0 bases from J, with 21 bases in between. This CDR3 has 17 residues. The CDR3 region has the DNA TGCGCCAGCGGAGTAAACGGTGGGGCCCAGAGCACAGATACGCAGTATTTT. Its translation: CASGVNGGAQSTDTQYF. The full variable domain, with the rest looked up from reference TRBV5-1 and TRBJ2-3, is KAGVTQTPRYLIKTRGQQVTLSCSPISGHRSVSWYQQTPGQGLQFLFEYFSETQRNKGNFPGRFSGRQFSNSRSEMNVSTLELGDSALYLCASGVNGGAQSTDTQYFGPGTRLTVL.

The CDR3 here is CAWTPPGVNSPLHF. The CDR3 region has the DNA TGTGCCTGGACCCCACCGGGAGTGAATTCACCCCTCCACTTT. V gene TRBV30 combines with J gene TRBJ1-6; D remains unclear. The length of the CDR3 is 14 residues. Germline CDR1 and CDR2: GTSNPN and SVGIG (reference sequence). The germline V and J ends were trimmed by 4 bases and 7 bases, with 14 bases remaining between them.

The chain recombines TRBV29-1 with TRBJ1-2; D is possibly TRBD1 (5 bases). CDR3 length: 13 amino acids. From germline, CDR1 is SQVTM and CDR2 ANQGSEA. V was pared by 3 bases and J by 5 bases, with 13 bases between. The chain's CDR3 is CSVEGQGEYGYTF. The CDR3 DNA follows: TGCAGCGTTGAGGGGCAGGGCGAGTATGGCTACACCTTC.

The V call is TRBV28, the J call TRBJ1-5, with 10 bases matching TRBD1. The CDR3 covers 15 residues. Germline V gene sequence: CDR1 MDHEN, CDR2 SYDVKM. With 5 bases clipped from V and 3 bases from J, the junction kept 4 bases outside the gene matches. The CDR3 DNA sequence: TGTGCCAGCAGTGCGGGACAGGGGCTCAATCAGCCCCAGCATTTT. This codes for CASSAGQGLNQPQHF.

V and J are TRBV7-9 and TRBJ2-1; D remains ambiguous. Germline V gene sequence: CDR1 SEHNR, CDR2 FQNEAQ (reference sequence). With 0 bases removed from V and 14 bases from J, the gap between germline ends came to 8 bases. This CDR3 is built from 11 residues. Written as DNA, the CDR3 is TGTGCCAGCAGCTTAGCGCAGGAAAAGTTCTTC. The encoded protein is CASSLAQEKFF.

The chain couples TRBV6-1 to TRBJ1-2; 7 bases are shared with TRBD1. The J segment lost 5 bases and the V segment lost 2 bases, leaving 2 bases of the junction unmatched. Looked up from germline, CDR1 is MNHNS and CDR2 is SASEGT. This CDR3 region has 13 residues. The CDR3 DNA reads TGTGCCAGCAGTGAAAACAGGGGTTATGGCTACACCTTC. Its translation is CASSENRGYGYTF.

V is TRBV10-3 and J is TRBJ1-2, with 7 bases fitting TRBD1. The junction had 3 bases not matched to a gene; V was cut back by 10 bases and J by 4 bases. This CDR3 spans 11 amino acids. Germline V gene data show CDR1 as ENHRY and CDR2 as SYGVKD. Here the CDR3 reads CATGTVYGYTF. Here the CDR3 DNA reads TGTGCCACCGGGACAGTCTATGGCTACACCTTC.

V gene TRBV4-2 combines with J gene TRBJ2-7; 9 nucleotides line up with TRBD1. V lost 2 bases, J lost 4 bases, and 3 bases stayed unmatched. The CDR3 runs to 14 residues. Looked up from germline, CDR1 is LGHNA and CDR2 is YNFKEQ. In DNA form, the CDR3 reads TGTGCCAGCAGCCAAAACAGGGGGCTGTACGAGCAGTACTTC. Encoded protein: CASSQNRGLYEQYF.

The V call is TRBV5-1, the J call TRBJ2-3; 8 bases line up with TRBD2. J gave up 2 bases and V 1 base, and 3 bases lay outside the gene matches. This CDR3 is built from 15 residues. Germline CDR1 is SGHRS and CDR2 is YFSETQ. The CDR3 sequence is CASSLIAGSTDTQYF. In nucleotides, the CDR3 is TGCGCCAGCAGCTTGATAGCGGGGTCCACAGATACGCAGTATTTT.

The chain couples TRBV6-6 to TRBJ2-3; TRBD2 is a possible D gene (5 bases). Per the germline V gene, CDR1 is MNHNY and CDR2 is SVGAGI (reference sequence). CDR3 length: 18 amino acids. V was trimmed by 7 bases and J by 2 bases, leaving 25 bases between them. This CDR3 reads CASTRDYHVGILTDTQYF. CDR3 coding DNA: TGTGCCAGCACTCGGGATTACCACGTCGGGATACTCACAGATACGCAGTATTTT.

This clone is a singleton in its sample. The V gene is TRBV20-1, the J gene TRBJ2-7; 13 bases fit TRBD2. The CDR3 consists of 15 residues. Trimming at V came to 3 bases and at J to 3 bases, leaving 5 bases not matched to a gene. Germline V gene lookup returns CDR1 DFQATT and CDR2 SNEGSKA (reference sequence). The CDR3 DNA reads as TGCAGTGCTAGTAGGACTAGCGGGAGTGTCTACGAGCAGTACTTC. This encodes CSASRTSGSVYEQYF.

The chain recombines TRBV5-1 with TRBJ2-7; a weak D match, TRBD1 (5 bases). V was pared by 4 bases and J by 5 bases, with 13 bases between. The length of the CDR3 is 13 residues. CDR1 SGHRS and CDR2 YFSETQ come from the germline V gene. The CDR3 is CASSVQGGNEQYF. Written as DNA, the CDR3 is TGCGCCAGCAGCGTGCAGGGCGGCAACGAGCAGTACTTC. The whole variable domain, filled in from reference TRBV5-1 and TRBJ2-7, reads KAGVTQTPRYLIKTRGQQVTLSCSPISGHRSVSWYQQTPGQGLQFLFEYFSETQRNKGNFPGRFSGRQFSNSRSEMNVSTLELGDSALYLCASSVQGGNEQYFGPGTRLTVT.